This T cell receptor (beta chain) was sequenced in a study of T cells in Graves' hyperthyroidism and ophthalmopathy. Germline CDR1 is DFQATT and CDR2 is SNEGSKA (reference sequence). Trimming left V 5 bases short and J 6 bases short, with 11 bases between. The length of the CDR3 is 12 residues. Amplified regions were TCR beta CDR3 sequences from RNA transcripts. TCR CDR3 regions were first amplified by RT-PCR with HTBI primers. From the multiplex PCR reads, TCRdb called clonotypes with MiXCR, one entry per CDR3 protein. The sample records 300,000 to 350,000 distinct CDR3 sequences, 14% being singletons.

Sequences were obtained from blood. The genes are TRBV20-1 and TRBJ2-1; no clear D gene. The origin of this receptor is a woman in her twenties or thirties with Graves' hyperthyroidism. The CDR3 protein is CSAGKDVNEQFF. For the CDR3, the DNA is TGCAGTGCTGGGAAGGACGTCAATGAGCAGTTCTTC.